The next 30 T cell receptor beta chains were all read from a single sample in a study of blood T cells in healthy people across ages. The authors ran a second PCR of about 6 to 11 cycles using a sample-barcoded 5' primer and a J-beta primer mix. One entry per CDR3 protein, called by TCRdb with MiXCR from the 5' RACE reads. The data hold approximately 700,000 distinct CDR3 sequences, with 32% observed a single time. The sequenced material came from blood. The receptors were gathered from a woman of 80 years or more in good health.

This clonotype has only a few counts. With a much larger clone just one base away, this may be a read error. The CDR3 loop is CASSLCGEQYF. The DNA of the CDR3 is TGTGCCAGCAGCTTATGCGGAGAGCAGTACTTC. J is TRBJ2-7 and V is TRBV7-9, with D uncertain. The CDR3 is made up of 11 amino acids. Trimming removed 2 bases from V and 7 bases from J, with 6 bases in between. Germline CDR1 and CDR2: SEHNR and FQNEAQ (reference sequence).

This clonotype appeared a few times. A read error may produce the germline difference seen at one junction end. The chain employs TRBV7-8 and TRBJ2-1; perhaps TRBD1 as D (7 bases). From germline, CDR1 is SGHVS and CDR2 FQNEAQ. CDR3 length: 17 residues. The CDR3 region is CTSSLRGPGDSYNEQFF. The CDR3 DNA reads as TGTACCAGCAGCTTAAGGGGGCCGGGGGACTCCTACAATGAGCAGTTCTTC.

This clonotype was counted ten times or more. This chain links TRBV20-1 with TRBJ2-5, with 7 bases aligning to TRBD2. The germline V gene has CDR1 DFQATT and CDR2 SNEGSKA (reference sequence). The CDR3 runs to 14 residues. DNA for the CDR3: TGCAGCTCCATCGGGAGGAGTCGGCAAGAGACCCAGTACTTC. As protein: CSSIGRSRQETQYF.

There are many counts of this clonotype. The rearrangement links TRBV7-2 to TRBJ2-1, with D possibly being TRBD1 or TRBD2 (5 bases each). The CDR3 spans 16 residues. V was shortened by 0 bases and J by 4 bases, with 13 bases between the two germline ends. In germline, CDR1 is SGHTA, CDR2 FQGNSA. CDR3: CASSLAAGTKYNEQFF. CDR3 nucleotide sequence: TGTGCCAGCAGCTTAGCGGCCGGGACCAAATACAATGAGCAGTTCTTC.

This clonotype was detected only once. V is TRBV20-1 and J is TRBJ2-7, with D possibly matching TRBD2 (6 bases). The ends were cut back, 0 bases at V and 4 bases at J, with 10 bases in the middle. Germline CDR1 is DFQATT and CDR2 is SNEGSKA (reference sequence). The CDR3 extends over 13 amino acids. The CDR3 DNA sequence: TGCAGTGCTAGAGAAGGTAGCGGTTACGAGCAGTACTTC. Translated, it gives CSAREGSGYEQYF.

This clonotype was counted at least ten times. The chain uses TRBV6-5 and TRBJ2-1, with 8 bases lining up with TRBD1. V lost 4 bases and J lost 7; bases outside the gene matches: 6. Per the germline V gene, CDR1 is MNHEY and CDR2 is SVGAGI. The length of the CDR3 is 14 residues. The CDR3 DNA reads as TGTGCCAGCAGTTCCCCGGGACAGGTGAATGAGCAGTTCTTC. As protein: CASSSPGQVNEQFF.

This clonotype was detected ten times or more. J is TRBJ2-7 and V is TRBV7-9; D perhaps matches TRBD1 (7 bases). Germline V CDR1 and CDR2: SEHNR, FQNEAQ (reference sequence). The V end lost 7 bases, the J end lost 7 bases, and 20 bases lay between the germline ends. This CDR3 has 14 amino acids. CDR3 coding DNA: TGTGCCAGCACCGAAGACGGAGGGGGCATAGAGCAGTACTTC. This encodes CASTEDGGGIEQYF.

As concerns this clonotype: Since a much larger clone is just one base distant, this may be a read error. The chain links TRBV7-6 to TRBJ2-7; D is undetermined. The V and J ends lost 3 bases and 7 bases respectively, with 13 bases between them. Looked up from germline, CDR1 is SGHVS and CDR2 is FNYEAQ. CDR3 size: 13 residues. The CDR3: CASSFSVYNEQYF. CDR3 bases: TGTGCCAGCAGCTTCTCAGTCTACAATGAGCAGTACTTC.

In this sample, this clonotype turned up many times. This sequence joins TRBV5-1 and TRBJ2-3; 14 bases align to TRBD2. The CDR3 is 16 amino acids. V was clipped by 3 bases and J by 3 bases; unmatched bases: 3. Germline V CDR1 and CDR2: SGHRS, YFSETQ. This CDR3 is CASSSGLAGATDTQYF. CDR3 coding DNA: TGCGCCAGCAGCTCGGGACTAGCGGGGGCGACAGATACGCAGTATTTT.

The chain recombines TRBV27 with TRBJ2-7; D unresolved. CDR3 length: 13 residues. Per germline, CDR1 MNHEY and CDR2 SMNVEV (reference sequence). Trimming stripped 6 bases from V and 7 bases from J, with 16 bases between. The CDR3 coding sequence is TGTGCCAGCAGGCCGGTATTAATTCGGGAGCAGTACTTC. Protein sequence: CASRPVLIREQYF.

As concerns this clonotype: A read error may produce the germline difference seen at one junction end. CDR3: CASKGQGAMSNQPLHF. CDR3 DNA sequence: TGTGCCAGCAAGGGACAGGGGGCCATGAGCAATCAGCCCCTGCATTTT. The gene calls are TRBV6-6 and TRBJ1-5; the match to TRBD1 covers 12 bases. This CDR3 comprises 16 residues. Germline CDR1 reads MNHNY; CDR2 reads SVGAGI (reference sequence).

About this clonotype: This may come from a read error, since a much larger clone is one base off. The genes are TRBV6-1 and TRBJ2-4; possible D gene TRBD2, 6 bases. The DNA end lines up better with TRBJ2-7; the J call may be wrong. CDR1 MNHNS and CDR2 SASEGT come from the germline V gene. This CDR3 contains 15 residues. CDR3 region: CASTQNGRGSYEQYF. The CDR3 nucleotides are TGTGCCAGCACCCAAAATGGGCGGGGCTCTTACGAGCAGTACTTC.

The CDR3: CASSEPGVETDTQYF. The CDR3 DNA is TGTGCCAGCAGTGAACCAGGGGTGGAGACAGATACGCAGTATTTT. This chain links TRBV2 with TRBJ2-3, with D maybe TRBD1 (6 bases). Germline CDR1 SNHLY, CDR2 FYNNEI. The V and J ends lost 2 bases and 3 bases respectively, with 12 bases between them. This CDR3 region has 15 residues.

The chain uses TRBV4-2 and TRBJ2-3, with unresolved D. Per germline, CDR1 LGHNA and CDR2 YNFKEQ. V lost 0 bases, J lost 9 bases, and 13 bases lay in between. This CDR3 has 14 amino acids. CDR3 protein: CASSQDPTPGTQYF. The CDR3 DNA reads as TGTGCCAGCAGCCAAGATCCAACCCCGGGCACGCAGTATTTT.

This clonotype was counted ten times or more. The J gene is TRBJ2-3, the V gene TRBV4-2, with D perhaps matching TRBD1 or TRBD2 (7 bases each). Trimming pared 2 bases from V and 3 bases from J, leaving 12 bases between. CDR3 length equals 15 residues. Germline V gene data show CDR1 as LGHNA and CDR2 as YNFKEQ. The CDR3: CASSQQGGQTDTQYF. The CDR3 nucleotides are TGTGCCAGCAGCCAACAGGGGGGGCAGACAGATACGCAGTATTTT.

This clonotype was detected once. CDR3 coding DNA: TGTGCCAGCAGTCCAATTTCGGGACAGGGGGCCTACGAGCAGTACTTC. Its protein product is CASSPISGQGAYEQYF. The V call is TRBV27, the J call TRBJ2-7; 11 bases are a match to TRBD1. The CDR3 has 16 residues. Germline CDR1 is MNHEY and CDR2 is SMNVEV (reference sequence). The junction had 8 bases not matched to a gene; V was cut back by 5 bases and J by 2 bases.

This clonotype was seen a handful of times. The chain is built from TRBV7-8 and TRBJ1-1; D may be TRBD1 (6 bases). V gave up 10 bases and J gave up 1 base, with 13 bases separating them. The V gene's germline CDR1 is SGHVS and CDR2 FQNEAQ. CDR3 size: 13 residues. CDR3 in amino acids: CATRDTPNTEAFF. CDR3 DNA sequence: TGTGCCACCCGGGACACCCCGAACACTGAAGCTTTCTTT.

On this clonotype: Germline and junction disagree at one end, which may indicate a read error. This chain joins TRBV6-6 and TRBJ2-3, with 12 bases matching TRBD1. Per the germline V gene, CDR1 is MNHNY and CDR2 is SVGAGI (reference sequence). The CDR3 spans 15 residues. For the CDR3, the DNA is TGTACCAGCAGGATGGGACAGGGGGCGTGCGATACGCAGTATTTT. Its protein is CTSRMGQGACDTQYF.

The sample holds many counts of this clonotype. This clone may be a read error of a much larger clone one base away. This chain links TRBV10-3 with TRBJ2-5; D tentatively reads TRBD1 or TRBD2 (6 bases each). CDR1 is ENHRY, CDR2 SYGVKD, per germline. V lost 4 bases, J lost 0 bases, and 9 bases lay in between. CDR3 length: 14 residues. The CDR3 is CAISGGAYQETQYF. The DNA of the CDR3 is TGTGCCATCAGTGGGGGGGCCTACCAAGAGACCCAGTACTTC.

The sample holds many counts of this clonotype. The chain employs TRBV3-1 and TRBJ1-1; the D is unclear. The CDR3 loop spans 12 amino acids. V gave up 3 bases and J gave up 4 bases, with 6 bases separating them. Looked up from germline, CDR1 is LGHDT and CDR2 is YNNKEL (reference sequence). CDR3 sequence (DNA): TGTGCCAGCAGCCATCCCCTCACTGAAGCTTTCTTT. The encoded protein is CASSHPLTEAFF.

This clonotype was seen ten or more times. This chain connects TRBV7-3 to TRBJ2-1; 8 nucleotides line up with TRBD2. V lost 5 bases to trimming and J lost 7 bases; unmatched junction nucleotides: 7. This CDR3 has 14 residues. Germline V gene lookup returns CDR1 SGHTA and CDR2 FQGTGA. CDR3 DNA sequence: TGTGCCAGCAGCCCCCGCGGGGGGCTGAATGAGCAGTTCTTC. Translated, it gives CASSPRGGLNEQFF.

V is TRBV7-2 and J is TRBJ2-5; 8 bases are shared with TRBD1. CDR1 and CDR2 from the germline V gene are SGHTA and FQGNSA. V was pared by 1 base and J by 4 bases, with 8 bases of the junction left unmatched. This CDR3 comprises 16 residues. The CDR3 sequence: CASSLGDRLEGETQYF. The CDR3 nucleotides read TGTGCCAGCAGCTTAGGGGACAGGCTGGAAGGAGAGACCCAGTACTTC.

This clonotype was observed at least ten times. V and J are TRBV7-3 and TRBJ2-1, with a weak D call TRBD2 (7 bases). CDR1 is SGHTA, CDR2 FQGTGA, per germline. V was clipped by 5 bases and J by 0 bases, with 20 bases between them. The CDR3 length is 18 residues. In DNA form, the CDR3 reads TGTGCCAGCAGCCCATCAAGGCCGGGGGGCCTCTCCTACAATGAGCAGTTCTTC. Translated: CASSPSRPGGLSYNEQFF.

Details on this clonotype: Given a much more abundant clone one base away, this may be a read error. This rearrangement joins TRBV3-1 to TRBJ2-7; D call uncertain. The CDR3 is 12 amino acids. Trimming cost V 4 bases and J 8 bases, with 12 bases left between them. Germline V lookup: CDR1 LGHDT, CDR2 YNNKEL (reference sequence). CDR3 sequence: CASSLDLGKQYF. The CDR3 DNA reads TGTGCCAGCAGCCTAGATCTGGGGAAGCAGTACTTC.

This clonotype has ten or more counts. The V gene is TRBV10-3, the J gene TRBJ2-1; D not resolved. Germline CDR1 ENHRY, CDR2 SYGVKD. V was shortened by 7 bases and J by 6 bases, with 7 bases between the two germline ends. The CDR3 runs 11 residues. CDR3 amino acids: CAIIPPNEQFF. In DNA form, the CDR3 reads TGTGCCATCATACCTCCCAATGAGCAGTTCTTC.

This clonotype appeared a few times. V gene TRBV19 combines with J gene TRBJ1-1; D gene uncertain. Germline V gene sequence: CDR1 LNHDA, CDR2 SQIVND (reference sequence). Trimming took off 4 bases at V and 0 bases at J, with 15 bases between the two ends. The CDR3 extends over 16 amino acids. This chain's CDR3 is CASSRTGGIMNTEAFF. CDR3 bases: TGTGCCAGTAGTAGAACCGGAGGGATAATGAACACTGAAGCTTTCTTT.

This sequence joins TRBV19 and TRBJ1-2; D gene ambiguous. The CDR3 sequence is 13 residues long. CDR1 and CDR2 (germline): LNHDA, SQIVND (reference sequence). The V end lost 1 base, the J end lost 8 bases, and 11 bases lay between the germline ends. The CDR3 DNA reads TGTGCCAGTAGTATAGTCGGGTCCGAGGGCTACACCTTC. Translating it yields CASSIVGSEGYTF. Supplemented by reference TRBV19 and TRBJ1-2, the full variable domain reads DGGITQSPKYLFRKEGQNVTLSCEQNLNHDAMYWYRQDPGQGLRLIYYSQIVNDFQKGDIAEGYSVSREKKESFPLTVTSAQKNPTAFYLCASSIVGSEGYTFGSGTRLTVV.

The V gene is TRBV7-2, the J gene TRBJ2-3; D remains unclear. Germline CDR1 reads SGHTA; CDR2 reads FQGNSA. The CDR3 has 15 amino acids. Trimming removed 6 bases from V and 1 base from J, with 14 bases in between. The DNA for the CDR3 is TGTGCCAGCAGAGGGCGGCTAGACCGCACAGATACGCAGTATTTT. This codes for CASRGRLDRTDTQYF. The whole variable domain, filled in from reference TRBV7-2 and TRBJ2-3, reads GAGVSQSPSNKVTEKGKDVELRCDPISGHTALYWYRQSLGQGLEFLIYFQGNSAPDKSGLPSDRFSAERTGGSVSTLTIQRTQQEDSAVYLCASRGRLDRTDTQYFGPGTRLTVL.

This clonotype was seen at least ten times. The V and J genes are TRBV9 and TRBJ2-5, with 10 bases aligning to TRBD2. The V gene end was trimmed by 0 bases and the J gene end by 9 bases; junction bases not matched to a gene: 8. The CDR3 extends over 15 amino acids. Germline-derived CDR1 and CDR2 are SGDLS and YYNGEE. CDR3 DNA sequence: TGTGCCAGCAGCGTAGGAAGCGGGGGGGCCTTGTCCCAGTACTTC. Its protein product is CASSVGSGGALSQYF.

This clonotype came up many times. The V and J genes are TRBV18 and TRBJ2-5; the match to TRBD1 covers 7 bases. Germline CDR1 reads KGHSH; CDR2 reads LQKENI. This CDR3 has 15 residues. The trim removed 1 base at V and 2 bases at J, leaving 4 bases unmatched. CDR3 sequence (DNA): TGTGCCAGCTCACCACGACAGGGATCTCAAGAGACCCAGTACTTC. Its protein product is CASSPRQGSQETQYF.